The rows below give T cell receptor beta chains drawn from one sample of a study of identical twins. TCRdb reanalysed the 5' RACE reads using MiXCR and keeps one entry per CDR3 protein. The sample records hundreds of thousands of distinct CDR3 sequences, 7% being singletons. These data also featured in a second study, about yellow fever vaccine responses in identical twins.

Input material: memory (CD45RO+) T cells sorted from blood. Receptors originate from a woman aged 18-35 years in good health. The CDR3 runs from the conserved cysteine through the conserved F or W. The D gene is left open where the match is weak. Size is stated for part of the rows, as once, few or many counts, or as a class when the clone is expanded.

TRBV29-1,TRBJ1-1,many,NA,CSVQGNTEAFF,TGCAGCGTTCAGGGGAACACTGAAGCTTTCTTT
TRBV20-1,TRBJ2-7,many,TRBD2,CSASPSGMTTYEQYF,TGCAGTGCTAGTCCTAGCGGGATGACTACCTACGAGCAGTACTTC
TRBV19,TRBJ2-7,NA,TRBD1,CASRSDREEQYF,TGTGCCAGTAGATCGGACAGGGAAGAGCAGTACTTC
TRBV3-1,TRBJ1-5,many,NA,CASSQEFGQPQHF,TGTGCCAGCAGCCAAGAATTTGGTCAGCCCCAGCATTTT
TRBV5-1,TRBJ2-1,many,TRBD1,CASSLYRGLKDNEQFF,TGCGCCAGCAGCTTGTACAGGGGGCTTAAGGACAATGAGCAGTTCTTC
TRBV7-9,TRBJ2-7,many,NA,CASSLTGYEQYF,TGTGCCAGCAGCTTGACAGGTTACGAGCAGTACTTC
TRBV7-8,TRBJ2-5,many,TRBD1,CASSGSWTGTGETQYF,TGTGCCAGCAGCGGGTCATGGACAGGGACGGGGGAGACCCAGTACTTC
TRBV12-3/TRBV12-4,TRBJ1-2,many,NA,CASSRQPNYGYTF,TGTGCCAGCAGTCGACAGCCGAACTATGGCTACACCTTC
TRBV12-3/TRBV12-4,TRBJ1-4,many,TRBD1,CASSPQQGASNEKLFF,TGTGCCAGCAGTCCCCAACAGGGGGCGTCTAATGAAAAACTGTTTTTT
TRBV5-1,TRBJ1-5,many,TRBD1,CASSFTGVGNQPQHF,TGCGCCAGCAGCTTTACAGGGGTGGGCAATCAGCCCCAGCATTTT
TRBV28,TRBJ2-3,few,NA,CASRSHLGGAGSDTQYF,TGTGCCAGCCGGTCCCACCTGGGGGGGGCGGGATCAGATACGCAGTATTTT
TRBV12-3/TRBV12-4,TRBJ1-1,many,NA,CASSVGGTEAFF,TGTGCCAGCAGTGTAGGAGGCACTGAAGCTTTCTTT
TRBV29-1,TRBJ2-1,many,TRBD2,CSVGSGRVYNEQFF,TGCAGCGTTGGTAGCGGGAGGGTCTACAATGAGCAGTTCTTC